The entry below describes one T cell receptor (beta chain). The antigen remains undetermined. The sample originates from a study of T cell responses to AZD1222 COVID-19 vaccine. Findings of the study overall: Donors, mostly white British, included more females; clonal diversity was possibly underestimated.

Whether given at about 4 or about 12 weeks, second doses were pooled. CDR1 is LGHDT, CDR2 YNNKEL, per germline (reference sequence). Between the trimmed V and J ends, which lost 3 bases and 5 bases, there was a span of 13 bases. The CDR3 loop spans 14 amino acids. This table comes from immunoSEQ multiplex PCR, and its TCRdb copy is limited to in-frame clones, with some not included. Of some 190,000 clones listed, about 90% are singletons. This sequence originates from an adult who received the AZD1222 COVID-19 vaccine. The input for sequencing was peripheral blood, taken 28 days after the second AZD1222 dose. The chain carries TRBV3-1 (or the pseudogene TRBV3-2) and TRBJ2-5; D is perhaps TRBD2 (5 bases). CDR3 sequence (DNA): TGTGCCAGCAGCCAGAACCCCGGGAAGGAGACCCAGTACTTC. Translation: CASSQNPGKETQYF.